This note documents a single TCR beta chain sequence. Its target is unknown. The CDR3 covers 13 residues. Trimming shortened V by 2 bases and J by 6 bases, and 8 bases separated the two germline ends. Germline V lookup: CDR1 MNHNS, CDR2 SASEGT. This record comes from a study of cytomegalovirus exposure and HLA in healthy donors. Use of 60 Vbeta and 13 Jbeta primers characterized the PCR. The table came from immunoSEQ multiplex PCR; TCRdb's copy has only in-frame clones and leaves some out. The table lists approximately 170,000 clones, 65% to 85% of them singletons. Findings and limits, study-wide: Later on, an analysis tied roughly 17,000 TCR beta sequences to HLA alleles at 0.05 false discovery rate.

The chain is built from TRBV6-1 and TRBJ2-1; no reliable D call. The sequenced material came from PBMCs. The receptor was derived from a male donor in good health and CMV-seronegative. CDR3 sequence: CASSERVVNEQFF. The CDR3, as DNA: TGTGCCAGCAGTGAAAGAGTCGTCAATGAGCAGTTCTTC.